This T cell receptor beta chain was sequenced for a study of blood T cells in healthy people across ages. The wider study: About one barcoded TCR beta cDNA was captured per two T cells.

Then a second PCR, running about 6 to 11 cycles, was carried out with a sample-barcoded 5' primer and a J-beta primer mix. The authors tagged each cDNA molecule using a template-switch adaptor with 12 random nucleotides. Every individual sample yielded 2.5 million or more paired-end reads (each containing CDR3). A single record per CDR3 protein comes from TCRdb applying MiXCR to the 5' RACE reads. This table has hundreds of thousands of distinct CDR3 sequences, about 30% appearing once. Sequenced: blood. This clonotype was obtained from a woman of 80 years or more in good health.

The CDR3 loop reads CASSLGGRVIDEQYF. As DNA, the CDR3 is TGTGCCAGCAGCTTAGGTGGCAGGGTGATCGACGAGCAGTACTTC. This chain joins TRBV7-9 and TRBJ2-7; possibly TRBD1 for D (5 bases). The CDR3 runs 15 residues. Germline loops: CDR1 SEHNR, CDR2 FQNEAQ (reference sequence). V was cut by 1 base and J by 5 bases, with 15 bases left in between.